The present T cell receptor beta chain was sequenced within a study of OX40 agonist ivuxolimab in advanced cancers. Study outcomes and limitations: CD4+ and CD8+ T cells in blood underwent clonal expansion by week 6 at 0.1 to 3.0 mg/kg.

Concerning this clone itself: What it binds is unknown.

Unmatched junction bases numbered 5, after V lost 5 bases and J lost 4 bases. Germline assignment: CDR1 MGHDK and CDR2 SYGVNS. The CDR3 is 14 amino acids. Sequencing was performed with immunoSEQ multiplex PCR; in TCRdb, only in-frame clones are kept and a portion is missing. This table has about 82,000 clones, 85% appearing once. The chain is built from TRBV25-1 and TRBJ2-7; 10 bases line up with TRBD1. The TCR originated in an adult with an advanced solid tumor such as melanoma, head and neck, liver or kidney cancer. Material: CD4+ or CD8+ T cells sorted from blood, obtained in a trial of the OX40 agonist ivuxolimab. In DNA form, the CDR3 reads TGTGCCAGCAGTAAAGACAGGGGGCAGTACGAGCAGTACTTC. Protein: CASSKDRGQYEQYF.